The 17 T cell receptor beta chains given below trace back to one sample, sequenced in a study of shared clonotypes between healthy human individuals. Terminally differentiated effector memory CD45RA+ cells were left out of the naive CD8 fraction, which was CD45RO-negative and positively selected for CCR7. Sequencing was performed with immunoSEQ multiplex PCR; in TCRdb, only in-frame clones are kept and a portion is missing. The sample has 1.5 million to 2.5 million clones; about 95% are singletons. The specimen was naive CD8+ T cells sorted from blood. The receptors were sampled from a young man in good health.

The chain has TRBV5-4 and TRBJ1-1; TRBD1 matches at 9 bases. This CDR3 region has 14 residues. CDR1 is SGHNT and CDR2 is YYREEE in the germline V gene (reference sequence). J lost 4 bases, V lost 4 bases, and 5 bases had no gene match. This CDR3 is CASSVDRGATEAFF. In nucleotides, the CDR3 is TGTGCCAGCAGCGTGGACAGGGGTGCCACTGAAGCTTTCTTT.

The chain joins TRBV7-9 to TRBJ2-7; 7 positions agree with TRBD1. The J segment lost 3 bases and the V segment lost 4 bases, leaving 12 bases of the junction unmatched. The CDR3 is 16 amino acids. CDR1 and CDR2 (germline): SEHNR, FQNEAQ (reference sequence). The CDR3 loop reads CASSSIGRDSGYEQYF. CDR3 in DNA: TGTGCCAGCAGCTCTATTGGCCGGGACAGTGGCTACGAGCAGTACTTC.

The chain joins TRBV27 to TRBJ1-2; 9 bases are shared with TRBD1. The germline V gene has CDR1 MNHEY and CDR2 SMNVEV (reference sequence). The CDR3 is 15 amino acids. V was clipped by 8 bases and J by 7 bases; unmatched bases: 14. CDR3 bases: TGTGCCAGCTACCCCCTACAGGGGGCTTTTAGTGGCTACACCTTC. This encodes CASYPLQGAFSGYTF.

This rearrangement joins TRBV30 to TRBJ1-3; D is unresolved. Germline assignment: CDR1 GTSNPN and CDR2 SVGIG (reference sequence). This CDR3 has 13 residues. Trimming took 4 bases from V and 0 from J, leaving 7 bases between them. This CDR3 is CAWKSDSGNTIYF. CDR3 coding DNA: TGTGCCTGGAAATCTGACTCTGGAAACACCATATATTTT.

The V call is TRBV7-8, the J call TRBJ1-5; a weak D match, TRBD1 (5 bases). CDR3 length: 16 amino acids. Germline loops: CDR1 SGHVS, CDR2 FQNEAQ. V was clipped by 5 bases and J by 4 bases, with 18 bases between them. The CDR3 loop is CASSRFDGGPNQPQHF. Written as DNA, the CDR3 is TGTGCCAGCAGCCGTTTTGACGGGGGTCCGAATCAGCCCCAGCATTTT. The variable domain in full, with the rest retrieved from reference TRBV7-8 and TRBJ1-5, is GAGVSQSPRYKVAKRGQDVALRCDPISGHVSLFWYQQALGQGPEFLTYFQNEAQLDKSGLPSDRFFAERPEGSVSTLKIQRTQQEDSAVYLCASSRFDGGPNQPQHFGDGTRLSIL.

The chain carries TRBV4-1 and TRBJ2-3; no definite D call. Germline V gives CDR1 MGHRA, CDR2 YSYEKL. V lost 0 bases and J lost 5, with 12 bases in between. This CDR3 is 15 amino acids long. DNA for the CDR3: TGCGCCAGCAGCCAAGATCCCCGGGTCGGAGATACGCAGTATTTT. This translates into CASSQDPRVGDTQYF.

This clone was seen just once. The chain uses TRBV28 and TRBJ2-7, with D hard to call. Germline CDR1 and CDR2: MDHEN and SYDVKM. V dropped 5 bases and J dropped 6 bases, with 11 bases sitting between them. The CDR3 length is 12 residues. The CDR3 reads CASSPDIFEQYF. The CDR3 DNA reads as TGTGCCAGCAGTCCCGATATATTCGAGCAGTACTTC.

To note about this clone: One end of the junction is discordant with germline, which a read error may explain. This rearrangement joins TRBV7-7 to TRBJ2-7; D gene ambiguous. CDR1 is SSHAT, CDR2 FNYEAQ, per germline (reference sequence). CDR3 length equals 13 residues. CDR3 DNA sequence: TGTGCTAGCAGCTTAGGAACCCCCTACGAGCAGTACTTC. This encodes CASSLGTPYEQYF.

The CDR3 loop is CSVESRDKYEQYF. The CDR3 coding sequence is TGCAGCGTTGAATCCCGGGACAAATACGAGCAGTACTTC. The V gene is TRBV29-1, the J gene TRBJ2-7; D might be TRBD1 (6 bases). The ends were cut back, 2 bases at V and 4 bases at J, with 12 bases in the middle. CDR1 is SQVTM and CDR2 is ANQGSEA in the germline V gene. CDR3 size: 13 residues.

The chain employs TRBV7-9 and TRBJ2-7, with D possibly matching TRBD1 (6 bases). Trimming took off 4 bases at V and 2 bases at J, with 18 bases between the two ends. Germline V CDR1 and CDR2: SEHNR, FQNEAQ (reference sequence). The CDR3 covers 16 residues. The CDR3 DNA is TGTGCCAGCAGCTCCCCCCTAACTACAGGGACCTACGAGCAGTACTTC. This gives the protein CASSSPLTTGTYEQYF.

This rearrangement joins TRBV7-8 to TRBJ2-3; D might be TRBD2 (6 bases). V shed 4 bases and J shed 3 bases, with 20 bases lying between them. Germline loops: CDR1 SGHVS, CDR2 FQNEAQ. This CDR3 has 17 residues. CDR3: CASSYKMVGGGTDTQYF. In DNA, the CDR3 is TGTGCCAGCAGCTATAAGATGGTCGGGGGTGGGACAGATACGCAGTATTTT.

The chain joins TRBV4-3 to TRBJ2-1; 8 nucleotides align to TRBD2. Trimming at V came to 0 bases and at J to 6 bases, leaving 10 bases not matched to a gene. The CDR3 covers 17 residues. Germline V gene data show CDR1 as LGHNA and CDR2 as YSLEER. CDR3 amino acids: CASSQDRASGLGNEQFF. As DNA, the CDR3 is TGCGCCAGCAGCCAAGATAGGGCTAGCGGGTTGGGCAATGAGCAGTTCTTC.

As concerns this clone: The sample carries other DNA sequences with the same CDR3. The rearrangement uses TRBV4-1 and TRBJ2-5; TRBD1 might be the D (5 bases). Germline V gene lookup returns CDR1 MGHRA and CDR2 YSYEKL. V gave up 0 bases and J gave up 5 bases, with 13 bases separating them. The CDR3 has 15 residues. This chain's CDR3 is CASSQEPGSGETQYF. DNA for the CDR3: TGCGCCAGCAGCCAAGAGCCGGGTTCAGGGGAGACCCAGTACTTC.

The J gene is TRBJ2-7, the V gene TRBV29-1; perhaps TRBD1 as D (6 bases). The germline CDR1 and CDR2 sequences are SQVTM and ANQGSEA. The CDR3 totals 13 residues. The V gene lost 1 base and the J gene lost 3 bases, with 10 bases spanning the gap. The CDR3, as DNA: TGCAGCGTTGAAGTGGGACACAACTACGAGCAGTACTTC. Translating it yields CSVEVGHNYEQYF.

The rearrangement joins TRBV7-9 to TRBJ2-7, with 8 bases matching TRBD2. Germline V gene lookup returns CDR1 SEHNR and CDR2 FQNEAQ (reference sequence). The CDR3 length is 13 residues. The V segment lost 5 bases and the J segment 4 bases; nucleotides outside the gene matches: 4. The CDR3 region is CASSPGGFYEQYF. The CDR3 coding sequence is TGTGCCAGCAGCCCGGGGGGGTTTTACGAGCAGTACTTC.

The CDR3 here is CASSPGTANYEQYF. In nucleotides, the CDR3 is TGCGCCAGCAGCCCCGGGACAGCAAACTACGAGCAGTACTTC. The V and J genes are TRBV4-3 and TRBJ2-7; 7 nucleotides match TRBD1. The length of the CDR3 is 14 residues. With 4 bases clipped from V and 3 bases from J, the junction kept 6 bases outside the gene matches. Germline CDR1 reads LGHNA; CDR2 reads YSLEER.

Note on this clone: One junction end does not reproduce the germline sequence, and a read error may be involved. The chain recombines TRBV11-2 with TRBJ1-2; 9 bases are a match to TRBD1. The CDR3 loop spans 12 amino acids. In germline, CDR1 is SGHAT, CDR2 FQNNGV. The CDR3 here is CASSLVRDRVAF. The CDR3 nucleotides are TGTGCCAGCAGCTTAGTCCGGGACAGGGTAGCCTTC. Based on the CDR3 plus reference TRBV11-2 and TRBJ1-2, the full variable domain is EAGVAQSPRYKIIEKRQSVAFWCNPISGHATLYWYQQILGQGPKLLIQFQNNGVVDDSQLPKDRFSAERLKGVDSTLKIQPAKLEDSAVYLCASSLVRDRVAFGSGTRLTVV.